This paragraph covers one T cell receptor (beta chain) sequence. Its antigen is not identified. The sample is drawn from a study of response to subunit inactivated influenza vaccine. TCRdb re-called the RT-PCR reads with MiXCR, one entry per CDR3 protein. Among some 480,000 distinct CDR3 sequences listed, roughly 9.8% were seen once. The CDR3 is 16 amino acids. Trimming removed 1 base at V and 5 bases at J, with 18 bases between. Germline V gene data show CDR1 as LGHDT and CDR2 as YNNKEL (reference sequence). Study observations and caveats: Each seasonal flu vaccination may recruit only limited new T cells, authors suggested.

The sequence was collected from a man aged 50-60 years who received an inactivated influenza vaccine. The material sequenced was PBMCs from blood, taken roughly 6 weeks after vaccination. V usage is TRBV3-1 and J usage is TRBJ2-7; possible D gene TRBD2, 6 bases. For the CDR3, the DNA is TGTGCCAGCAGCCAAGGAGTACGGGAGTCCCTCCACGAGCAGTACTTC. Translation: CASSQGVRESLHEQYF.